This T cell receptor (beta chain) is from a study of blood T cell repertoires in COVID-19. Study-wide context: The origin of the acute and convalescent COVID-19 samples was the United States, Italy and Spain. From T cells, B-cell-depleted T cells, or PBMCs came the material, which was cDNA or gDNA.

Study processing details: Amplification with reference gene primers provided the estimates of nucleated cell counts. The repertoire was sequenced with immunoSEQ multiplex PCR; TCRdb's copy has only in-frame clones and lacks some. That table is the source of V, J and clone size, and D and trimming were worked out from the DNA. Among just under 65,000 clones listed, 65% to 80% were seen once. V was pared by 7 bases and J by 8 bases, with 13 bases of the junction left unmatched. CDR1 and CDR2 from the germline V gene are SQVTM and ANQGSEA. This CDR3 is built from 16 residues. Sequenced: peripheral blood. The receptor comes from a human donor in a cohort sampled during active COVID-19. The chain combines TRBV29-1 with TRBJ2-1; 14 bases line up with TRBD2. The DNA for the CDR3 is TGCAGCGACAGAGGTGAGGGACTAGCGGGGGTCCATGAGCAGTTCTTC. This encodes CSDRGEGLAGVHEQFF.